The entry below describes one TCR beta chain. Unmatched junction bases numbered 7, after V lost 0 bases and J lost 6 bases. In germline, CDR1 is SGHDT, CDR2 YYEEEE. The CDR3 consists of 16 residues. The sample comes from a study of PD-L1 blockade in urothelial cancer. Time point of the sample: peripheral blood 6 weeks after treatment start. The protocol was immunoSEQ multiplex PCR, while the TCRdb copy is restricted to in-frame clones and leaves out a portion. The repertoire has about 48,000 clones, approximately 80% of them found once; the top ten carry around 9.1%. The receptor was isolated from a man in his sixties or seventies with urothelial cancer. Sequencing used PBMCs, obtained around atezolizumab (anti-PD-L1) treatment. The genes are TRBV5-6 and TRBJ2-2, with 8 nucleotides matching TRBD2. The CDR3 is CASSLVGLAEAGELFF. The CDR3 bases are TGTGCCAGCAGCTTGGTCGGACTAGCTGAAGCCGGGGAGCTGTTTTTT. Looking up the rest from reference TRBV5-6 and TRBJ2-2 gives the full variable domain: DAGVTQSPTHLIKTRGQQVTLRCSPKSGHDTVSWYQQALGQGPQFIFQYYEEEERQRGNFPDRFSGHQFPNYSSELNVNALLLGDSALYLCASSLVGLAEAGELFFGEGSRLTVL.